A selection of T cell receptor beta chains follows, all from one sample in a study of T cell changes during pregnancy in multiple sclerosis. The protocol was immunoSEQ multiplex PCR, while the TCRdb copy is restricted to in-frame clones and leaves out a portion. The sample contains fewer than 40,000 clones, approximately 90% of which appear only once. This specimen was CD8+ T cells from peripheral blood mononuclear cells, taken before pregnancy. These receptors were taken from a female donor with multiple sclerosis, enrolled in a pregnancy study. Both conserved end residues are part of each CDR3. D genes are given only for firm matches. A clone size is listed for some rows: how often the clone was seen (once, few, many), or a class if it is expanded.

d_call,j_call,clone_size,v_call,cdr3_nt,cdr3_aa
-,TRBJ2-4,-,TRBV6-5,TGTGCCAGCAGTTACTCGAGGCAGGGAAACATTCAGTACTTC,CASSYSRQGNIQYF
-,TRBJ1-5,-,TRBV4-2,TGTGCCAGCAGCCAAGTTGCGGGCAATCAGCCCCAGCATTTT,CASSQVAGNQPQHF
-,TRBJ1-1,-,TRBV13,TGTGCCAGCAGCCTTCGGGAACAGGGTATGGACACTGAAGCTTTCTTT,CASSLREQGMDTEAFF
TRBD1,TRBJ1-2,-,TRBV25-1,TGTGCCAGCAGTCTTCAGGGGGCGCGCGGCTACACCTTC,CASSLQGARGYTF
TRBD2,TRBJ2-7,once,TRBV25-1,TGTGCCAGCAGTGCACTAGCGGGGGCCTACGAGCAGTACTTC,CASSALAGAYEQYF
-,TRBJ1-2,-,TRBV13,TGTGCCAGCAGCTTAGATAGCGGTCGACACTATGGCTACACCTTC,CASSLDSGRHYGYTF
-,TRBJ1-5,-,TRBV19,TGTGCCAGCAACCCCGGACGGGGAGGTGGAGAGCCCCAGCATTTT,CASNPGRGGGEPQHF
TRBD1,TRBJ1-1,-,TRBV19,TGTGCCAGTAGTCTCACAGGGGGCCCCAACACTGAAGCTTTCTTT,CASSLTGGPNTEAFF
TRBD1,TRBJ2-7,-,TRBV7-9,TGTGCCAGCTCACAGGGGGCGAGGGAGCAGTACTTC,CASSQGAREQYF
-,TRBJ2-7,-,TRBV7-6,TGTGCCAGCAGCTTAGATGTCACCTACGAGCAGTACTTC,CASSLDVTYEQYF
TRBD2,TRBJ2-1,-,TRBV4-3,TGCGCCAGCAGCCAAGATTACAGCGGGGGGGCGGGGGAGCAGTTCTTC,CASSQDYSGGAGEQFF
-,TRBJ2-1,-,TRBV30,TGTGCCTGGAGTCAAGGGGGGGTAGGCCCGTTCTTC,CAWSQGGVGPFF
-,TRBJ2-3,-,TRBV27,TGTGCCAGCAGTTTATTCGTGGGGGCCACAGATACGCAGTATTTT,CASSLFVGATDTQYF
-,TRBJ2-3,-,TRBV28,TGTGCCAGCAGTTTAGGCCAGGGTTTTGGAGATACGCAGTATTTT,CASSLGQGFGDTQYF
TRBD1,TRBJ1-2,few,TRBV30,TGTGCCTGGGATTATGCCCGGGACAGGGGGATGAATGGCTACACCTTC,CAWDYARDRGMNGYTF
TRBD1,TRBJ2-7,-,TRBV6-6,TGTGCCAGCAGGCGGACAGGGGCTTACGAGCAGTACTTC,CASRRTGAYEQYF
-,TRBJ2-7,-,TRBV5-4,TGTGCCAGCAGCTTGGCCAACGAGCAGTACTTC,CASSLANEQYF
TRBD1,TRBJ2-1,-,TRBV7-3,TGTGCCAGCAGCCCCCACGGACAGGGCTACAATGAGCAGTTCTTC,CASSPHGQGYNEQFF
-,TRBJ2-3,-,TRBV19,TGTGCCAGTAGTATCAGGAAGTTAGATACGCAGTATTTT,CASSIRKLDTQYF
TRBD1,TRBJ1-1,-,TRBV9,TGTGCCAGCAGCTATGGGACAGCCCCCGAGAACACTGAAGCTTTCTTT,CASSYGTAPENTEAFF
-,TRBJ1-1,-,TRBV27,TGTGCCAGCAGTCCTTACATGAACACTGAAGCTTTCTTT,CASSPYMNTEAFF
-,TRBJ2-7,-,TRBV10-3,TGTGCCATCAGAGCGGGTGATTCGGGTGAGCAGTACTTC,CAIRAGDSGEQYF
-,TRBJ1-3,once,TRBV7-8,TGTGCCAGCAGCTCACCCCTACAGGGCCCTGGAAACACCATATATTTT,CASSSPLQGPGNTIYF
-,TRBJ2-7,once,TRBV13,TGTGCCAGCAGCTCATCCTCCTACGAGCAGTACTTC,CASSSSSYEQYF
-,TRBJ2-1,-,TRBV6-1,TGTGCCAGCAGTGAAGGCAGGGCGCTCTACAATGAGCAGTTCTTC,CASSEGRALYNEQFF
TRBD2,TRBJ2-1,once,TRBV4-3,TGCGCCAGCAGCGACCGGACTAGCGGGGGATATGAGCAGTTCTTC,CASSDRTSGGYEQFF
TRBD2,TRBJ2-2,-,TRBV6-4,TGTGCCAGCAGCCCCGGACTAGCGGACACCGGGGAGCTGTTTTTT,CASSPGLADTGELFF
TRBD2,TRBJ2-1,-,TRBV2,TGTGCCAGCAGCGTTAGCGGGAGTGGCGGCAATGAGCAGTTCTTC,CASSVSGSGGNEQFF
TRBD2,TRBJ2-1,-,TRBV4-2,TGTGCCAGCAGCCAAGAAAGTTCGGCTAGCGGGTTCAATGAGCAGTTCTTC,CASSQESSASGFNEQFF
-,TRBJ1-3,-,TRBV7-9,TGTGCCACCAAAGACGGGGTTTTCTCTGGAAACACCATATATTTT,CATKDGVFSGNTIYF
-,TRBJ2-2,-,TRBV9,TGTGCCAGCTCCGACACCGGGGAGCTGTTTTTT,CASSDTGELFF
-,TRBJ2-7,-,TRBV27,TGTGCCAGCAGTTTAGGGGGCTTCCCCTCCGAGCAGTACTTC,CASSLGGFPSEQYF
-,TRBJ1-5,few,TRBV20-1,TGCAGTGCTAGGAGAGAGCCCCAGCATTTT,CSARREPQHF
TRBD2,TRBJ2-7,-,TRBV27,TGTGCCAGCAGTCCGGTACCGGGACTAGGGCTGTACGAGCAGTACTTC,CASSPVPGLGLYEQYF
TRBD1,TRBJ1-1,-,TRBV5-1,TGCGCCAGCAGCGTAGCAGGGGGACCCCTCGGGAACACTGAAGCTTTCTTT,CASSVAGGPLGNTEAFF
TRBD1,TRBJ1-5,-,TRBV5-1,TGCGCCAGCAGCTGGGGGACAGCCAGCAATCAGCCCCAGCATTTT,CASSWGTASNQPQHF
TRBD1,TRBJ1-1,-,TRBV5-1,TGCGCCAGCAGCTGGGGACAGGGGGGGAGTGACACTGAAGCTTTCTTT,CASSWGQGGSDTEAFF
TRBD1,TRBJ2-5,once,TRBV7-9,TGTGCCAGCAGGCCCTGGGACAGCCAAGAGACCCAGTACTTC,CASRPWDSQETQYF
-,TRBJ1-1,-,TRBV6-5,TGTGCCAGCAACGCGGGAGGGGGTGGAGCTTTCTTT,CASNAGGGGAFF
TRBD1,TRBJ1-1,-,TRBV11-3,TGTGCCAGCAGCGATAACACCGGGACAGGGGGCATCACTGAAGCTTTCTTT,CASSDNTGTGGITEAFF
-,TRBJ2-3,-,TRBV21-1,TGTGCCAGCAGCAAAGGGCGGGGCACAGATACGCAGTATTTT,CASSKGRGTDTQYF
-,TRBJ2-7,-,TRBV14,TGTGCCAGCAGCCAAGATAACAGCTTCTACGAGCAGTACTTC,CASSQDNSFYEQYF
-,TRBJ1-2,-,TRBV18,TGTGCCAGCTCACCACCGATTCGTACTTACCCTAACTATGGCTACACCTTC,CASSPPIRTYPNYGYTF
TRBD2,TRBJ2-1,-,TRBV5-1,TGCGCCAGCAGCTTGGGACTAGCGCCGAGCAGCGCCTACAATGAGCAGTTCTTC,CASSLGLAPSSAYNEQFF
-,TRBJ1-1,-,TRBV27,TGTGCCAGCAAACTCTCAGGGTCTGAAGCTTTCTTT,CASKLSGSEAFF
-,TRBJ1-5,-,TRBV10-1,TGCGCCAGCAGTGAAGAGGAAGGCGGCAATCAGCCCCAGCATTTT,CASSEEEGGNQPQHF
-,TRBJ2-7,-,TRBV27,TGTGCCAGCAGTTTAGGAACAGGGTTCGAGCAGTACTTC,CASSLGTGFEQYF
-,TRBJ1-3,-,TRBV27,TGTGCCAGCAGTTTACGGAGGGATTCCACCATATATTTT,CASSLRRDSTIYF
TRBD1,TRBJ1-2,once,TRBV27,TGTGCCAGCAGAAGTGACAGGGGTAACGATGGCTACACCTTC,CASRSDRGNDGYTF
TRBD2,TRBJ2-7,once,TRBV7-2,TGTGCCAGCAGCTTTGGTGCTAGCGGGAGCTCCCTCGGTCGTGAGCAGTACTTC,CASSFGASGSSLGREQYF
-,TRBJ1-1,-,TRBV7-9,TGTGCCAGCAGCTTAATGGAGGTGACCACTGAAGCTTTCTTT,CASSLMEVTTEAFF
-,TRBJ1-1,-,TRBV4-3,TGCGCCAGCAGATTCCGCCAGGGTGAAGCTTTCTTT,CASRFRQGEAFF
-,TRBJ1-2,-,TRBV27,TGTGCCAGCAGCTTAAGACCTTTGTTTGGGCCGATCATCTATGGCTACACCTTC,CASSLRPLFGPIIYGYTF
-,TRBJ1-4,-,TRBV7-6,TGTGCCAGCAGCTTATGGAACAGGGAAGATGAAAAACTGTTTTTT,CASSLWNREDEKLFF